A selection of T cell receptor beta chains follows, all from one sample in a study of T cell clonotyping in hematopoietic cell transplantation. Some clones are missing from TCRdb's copy, which holds only in-frame ones; the method was immunoSEQ multiplex PCR. The sample has fewer than 45,000 clones; 80% to 90% are singletons. Material: peripheral blood mononuclear cells. The receptors were gathered from a woman aged 40-49 years in good health. Some clones in this sample may be carry-over from other donors' samples. CDR3s include the opening cysteine and the closing phenylalanine or tryptophan.

V	CDR3
TRBV7-9	CASSKGQTNQAFF
TRBV10-1	CASSEGRPAGF
TRBV9	CASSRGLYEQYF
TRBV29-1	CSVAQGAEPEAFF
TRBV7-6	CASSLEGTGNTGELFF
TRBV7-2	CASRGAAYQETQYF
TRBV2	CASSHPDSPVYSNQPQHF
TRBV9	CASSVEGGLNYGYTF
TRBV5-4	CASSLGGRWKTEAFF
TRBV19	CASSIGLGSDTGELFF
TRBV7-2	CASSRRGARGDTQYF
TRBV9	CASSEDFREQFF
TRBV11-3	CASSLSGMHTDTQYF
TRBV5-1	CASSSSLQAGERVGELFF
TRBV4-1	CASSPLSRDTGELFF
TRBV6-1	CASSPNREGYTF
TRBV30	CAWSVLRGEKGNQPQHF
TRBV30	CALSQSSGVEKLFF
TRBV5-1	CASSAGSYEQYF
TRBV15	CATSSPIFGTTVWGYEQYF
TRBV4-1	CASSPRTNYGYTF
TRBV7-9	CASTTPSSYEQYF
TRBV30	CAWSRQAYGYTF
TRBV28	CASSFGRGYGYTF
TRBV6-5	CASASGPLYEQYF
TRBV19	CASSIGAGGIEQFF
TRBV29-1	CSVVPRQGHEQFF
TRBV2	CASSVAGGPSGEQYF
TRBV27	CASSYGQGFNYGYTF
TRBV5-6	CASRGRTGDPANYGYTF
TRBV5-1	CASSISAGVRYNEQFF
TRBV5-1	CASSLGGDYSNQPQHF
TRBV5-1	CASNLGLAVINEQFF
TRBV5-1	CASSPNAPGYPSSYEQYF
TRBV7-3	CASSLALAGYNEQFF
TRBV7-2	CASSLPRGEQYF
TRBV19	CASHVWQGQEVETQYF
TRBV7-6	CASSLLELAENTGELFF
TRBV11-2	CASSFGGASGNTIYF
TRBV1	CTSSPRDRAEKLFF
TRBV9	CASSVNDQTSLYEQYF
TRBV4-1	CASSQAEGGQPQHF
TRBV23-1	CASSPSTGELFF
TRBV6-6	CASSYSTGIYGYTF
TRBV28	CASLNGLGTQETDTQYF
TRBV2	CASRRGVANEKLFF
TRBV19	CASSISSYTGELFF